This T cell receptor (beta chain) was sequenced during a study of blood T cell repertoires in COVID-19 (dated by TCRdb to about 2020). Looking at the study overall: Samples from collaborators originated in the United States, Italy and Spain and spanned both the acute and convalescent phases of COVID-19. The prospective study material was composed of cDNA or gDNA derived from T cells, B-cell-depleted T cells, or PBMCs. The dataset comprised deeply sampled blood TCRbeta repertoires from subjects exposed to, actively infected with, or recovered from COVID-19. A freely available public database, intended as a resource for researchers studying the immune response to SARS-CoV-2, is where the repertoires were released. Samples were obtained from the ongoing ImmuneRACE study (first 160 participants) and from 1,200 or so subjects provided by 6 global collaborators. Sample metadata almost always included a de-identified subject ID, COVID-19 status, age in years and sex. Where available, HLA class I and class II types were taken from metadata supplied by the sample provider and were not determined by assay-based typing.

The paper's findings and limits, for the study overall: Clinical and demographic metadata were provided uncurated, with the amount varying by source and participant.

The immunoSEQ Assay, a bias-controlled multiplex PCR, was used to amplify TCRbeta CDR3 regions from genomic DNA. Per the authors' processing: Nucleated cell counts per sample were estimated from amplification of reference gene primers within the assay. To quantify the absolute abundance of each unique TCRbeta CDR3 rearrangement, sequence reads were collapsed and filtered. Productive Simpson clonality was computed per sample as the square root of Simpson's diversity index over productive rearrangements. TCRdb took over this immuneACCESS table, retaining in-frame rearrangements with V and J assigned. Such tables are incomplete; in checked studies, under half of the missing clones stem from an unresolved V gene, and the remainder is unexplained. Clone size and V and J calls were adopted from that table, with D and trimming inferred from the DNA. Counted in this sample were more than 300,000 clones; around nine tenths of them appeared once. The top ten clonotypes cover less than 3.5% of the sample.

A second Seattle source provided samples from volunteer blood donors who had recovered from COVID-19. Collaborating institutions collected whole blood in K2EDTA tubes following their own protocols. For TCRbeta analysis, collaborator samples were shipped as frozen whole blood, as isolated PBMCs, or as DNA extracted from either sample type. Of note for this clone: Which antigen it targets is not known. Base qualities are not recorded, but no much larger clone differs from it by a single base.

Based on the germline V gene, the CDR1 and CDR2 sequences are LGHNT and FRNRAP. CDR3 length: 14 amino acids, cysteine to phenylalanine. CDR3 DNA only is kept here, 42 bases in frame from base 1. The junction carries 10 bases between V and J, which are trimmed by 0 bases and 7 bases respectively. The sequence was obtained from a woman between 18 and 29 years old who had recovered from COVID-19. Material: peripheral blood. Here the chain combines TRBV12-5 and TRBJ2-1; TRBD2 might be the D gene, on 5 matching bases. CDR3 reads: CASGLVPSRNEQFF. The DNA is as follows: TGTGCTAGTGGTTTGGTCCCTAGCAGGAATGAGCAGTTCTTC.